This passage covers 16 T cell receptor beta chains from one sample sequenced in a study of T cell responses to AZD1222 COVID-19 vaccine. Repertoires were generated with immunoSEQ multiplex PCR, while TCRdb's copy carries only in-frame clones and drops some. The table has around 71,000 clones, around four fifths seen once; the top ten hold 2.5% to 3%. This specimen consisted of peripheral blood, obtained on day 0 of AZD1222 vaccination. The receptors were sampled from an adult in good health.

The gene calls are TRBV25-1 and TRBJ1-4; no clear D. V was shortened by 4 bases and J by 4 bases, with 7 bases between the two germline ends. Germline V CDR1 and CDR2: MGHDK, SYGVNS. The CDR3 spans 13 residues. CDR3 DNA: TGTGCCAGCAGTGCACAGTTTAATGAAAAACTGTTTTTT. It translates to CASSAQFNEKLFF.

The chain has TRBV6-2 or TRBV6-3 and TRBJ1-2; 10 bases are a match to TRBD1. Germline CDR1 reads MNHEY; CDR2 reads SVGEGT. The ends lost 5 bases at V and 6 bases at J; junction bases unmatched: 6. The CDR3 is 14 amino acids. The DNA of the CDR3 is TGTGCCAGCAGTCGAGACAGGGGGCGAGATGGCTACACCTTC. This translates into CASSRDRGRDGYTF.

The V gene is TRBV7-2, the J gene TRBJ1-1, with 10 bases that match TRBD1. The CDR3 is made up of 14 amino acids. J was trimmed by 4 bases and V by 3 bases; bases with no gene match: 2. Looked up from germline, CDR1 is SGHTA and CDR2 is FQGNSA. The CDR3 protein is CASSLTGGGTEAFF. DNA of the CDR3: TGTGCCAGCAGCTTGACAGGGGGCGGCACTGAAGCTTTCTTT.

This chain uses TRBV2 with TRBJ1-1; D unresolved. Germline values: CDR1 SNHLY, CDR2 FYNNEI. Trimming took 4 bases from V and 1 from J, leaving 13 bases between them. The CDR3 length is 15 residues. The CDR3 DNA reads TGTGCCAGCAGTGTCTCATCTGGGCAGAACACTGAAGCTTTCTTT. Protein sequence: CASSVSSGQNTEAFF.

The V and J genes are TRBV27 and TRBJ2-3; 9 bases map to TRBD2. Germline V gene data show CDR1 as MNHEY and CDR2 as SMNVEV (reference sequence). The V and J ends lost 5 bases and 7 bases, in that order; junction bases with no gene match: 13. The CDR3 consists of 16 residues. The CDR3, as DNA: TGTGCCAGCAGTACCGATAGCGGGGGCCTACTTCATACGCAGTATTTT. It encodes CASSTDSGGLLHTQYF.

The chain has TRBV19 and TRBJ1-5; D gene unclear. This CDR3 has 14 amino acids. V was pared by 5 bases and J by 1 base, with 9 bases between. Germline CDR1 and CDR2: LNHDA and SQIVND (reference sequence). The CDR3 DNA reads as TGTGCCAGTAGTGCCGACGGGAGCAATCAGCCCCAGCATTTT. Translated: CASSADGSNQPQHF.

The J gene is TRBJ2-7, the V gene TRBV5-1; no clear D. Germline values: CDR1 SGHRS, CDR2 YFSETQ. The CDR3 has 12 residues. V was shortened by 1 base and J by 6 bases, with 8 bases between the two germline ends. The CDR3 DNA reads TGCGCCAGCAGCTTGCCCACCTCCGAGCAGTACTTC. It translates to CASSLPTSEQYF.

The CDR3 nucleotides read TGCGCCAGCAGCCAAGATTCCCTAACAGATACGCAGTATTTT. Protein: CASSQDSLTDTQYF. V is TRBV4-3 and J is TRBJ2-3; D is ambiguous. Germline V gene data show CDR1 as LGHNA and CDR2 as YSLEER. This CDR3 region has 14 residues. V lost 0 bases and J lost 3, with 7 bases in between.

This chain joins TRBV4-1 and TRBJ1-2; a weak D match, TRBD1 (6 bases). The germline V gene has CDR1 MGHRA and CDR2 YSYEKL. Trimming shortened V by 3 bases and J by 6 bases, and 17 bases separated the two germline ends. The CDR3 extends over 15 amino acids. The CDR3 sequence: CASSQGERGADGYTF. The CDR3 DNA is TGCGCCAGCAGCCAGGGGGAGCGGGGGGCCGATGGCTACACCTTC.

The chain recombines TRBV25-1 with TRBJ2-1, with D possibly being TRBD1 (6 bases). V was trimmed by 4 bases and J by 5 bases, leaving 12 bases between them. The CDR3 is made up of 14 amino acids. The germline gives CDR1 MGHDK, CDR2 SYGVNS. CDR3 in amino acids: CASSAGKGDNEQFF. The CDR3 bases are TGTGCCAGCAGTGCAGGAAAGGGGGACAATGAGCAGTTCTTC.

The V gene is TRBV10-3, the J gene TRBJ1-4; perhaps TRBD1 as D (6 bases). The germline CDR1 and CDR2 sequences are ENHRY and SYGVKD. V was clipped by 6 bases and J by 3 bases, with 14 bases between them. The length of the CDR3 is 15 residues. The CDR3 spells CAIRASDSSNEKLFF. For the CDR3, the DNA is TGTGCCATCAGAGCATCGGACAGTTCTAATGAAAAACTGTTTTTT.

This rearrangement joins TRBV15 to TRBJ1-1; the match to TRBD1 covers 9 bases. V shed 1 base and J 8 bases; nucleotides not matched to a gene: 5. Germline V CDR1 and CDR2: LNHNV, YYDKDF (reference sequence). CDR3 size: 14 residues. The CDR3, as DNA: TGTGCCACCAGCAGAGGGGGGGACAGGGAAGAAGCTTTCTTT. Translated, it gives CATSRGGDREEAFF.

This rearrangement joins TRBV7-2 to TRBJ2-5, with 7 positions matching TRBD2. CDR1 is SGHTA, CDR2 FQGNSA, per germline. The length of the CDR3 is 16 residues. J gave up 5 bases and V 1 base, and 10 bases lay outside the gene matches. The chain's CDR3 is CASSLEGWRERETQYF. CDR3 nucleotides: TGTGCCAGCAGCTTAGAAGGCTGGCGGGAGAGGGAGACCCAGTACTTC.

The rearrangement joins TRBV6-5 to TRBJ2-6, with 7 positions matching TRBD1. The CDR3 is 15 residues long. V was clipped by 4 bases and J by 1 base; unmatched bases: 1. CDR1 and CDR2 (germline): MNHEY, SVGAGI. CDR3 loop: CASSLTGSGANVLTF. The CDR3 bases are TGTGCCAGCAGTTTGACAGGGTCTGGGGCCAACGTCCTGACTTTC.

The gene calls are TRBV7-9 and TRBJ2-7; 8 bases map to TRBD2. V was clipped by 5 bases and J by 9 bases; unmatched bases: 12. The CDR3 is 14 residues long. Germline-derived CDR1 and CDR2 are SEHNR and FQNEAQ (reference sequence). CDR3 bases: TGTGCCAGCAGCGCCCTAGCGGGTGAGGGTACGCAGTACTTC. Protein: CASSALAGEGTQYF.

The genes are TRBV24-1 and TRBJ2-3; perhaps D is TRBD1 or TRBD2 (5 bases each). Germline V CDR1 and CDR2: KGHDR, SFDVKD. V gave up 4 bases and J gave up 0 bases, with 7 bases separating them. The CDR3 totals 14 residues. The CDR3 sequence: CATSEGTSTDTQYF. Here the CDR3 DNA reads TGTGCCACCAGTGAGGGGACGAGCACAGATACGCAGTATTTT.